One and the same sample provided the 11 T cell receptor beta chains below, sequenced in a study of blood T cell repertoires in COVID-19. This table comes from immunoSEQ multiplex PCR, and its TCRdb copy is limited to in-frame clones, with some not included. The sample contains some 300,000 clones, over 85% of which appear only once. Input material: peripheral blood. These receptors all stem from a woman in her 30s with COVID-19, enrolled during active disease.

The rearrangement joins TRBV7-2 to TRBJ1-3; D uncertain. The CDR3 covers 15 residues. Germline assignment: CDR1 SGHTA and CDR2 FQGNSA. The V end was cut by 1 base, the J end by 2 bases, with 9 bases between. DNA for the CDR3: TGTGCCAGCAGCTTAGTTTGGGAGACTGGAAACACCATATATTTT. As protein: CASSLVWETGNTIYF. The full variable domain, its missing parts supplied by reference TRBV7-2 and TRBJ1-3, is GAGVSQSPSNKVTEKGKDVELRCDPISGHTALYWYRQSLGQGLEFLIYFQGNSAPDKSGLPSDRFSAERTGGSVSTLTIQRTQQEDSAVYLCASSLVWETGNTIYFGEGSWLTVV.

This clone was seen a single time. The rearrangement links TRBV2 to TRBJ2-3, with D maybe TRBD2 (7 bases). V was cut by 8 bases and J by 0 bases, with 18 bases left in between. This CDR3 region has 16 residues. From germline, CDR1 is SNHLY and CDR2 FYNNEI. The CDR3 spells CASGGGPGPSTDTQYF. For the CDR3, the DNA is TGTGCCAGCGGGGGGGGGCCTGGCCCTAGCACAGATACGCAGTATTTT.

V and J are TRBV2 and TRBJ2-5; 9 nucleotides line up with TRBD1. The junction had 7 bases not matched to a gene; V was cut back by 6 bases and J by 5 bases. Per the germline V gene, CDR1 is SNHLY and CDR2 is FYNNEI. This CDR3 contains 14 residues. CDR3 sequence: CASRSTGGVETQYF. The CDR3 DNA reads TGTGCCAGCAGATCGACAGGGGGAGTTGAGACCCAGTACTTC.

This clone was picked up one time. CDR3 bases: TGTGCCAGGGCAGGGTGTTTGTGCGGGGAGCTGTTTTTT. Its translation: CARAGCLCGELFF. The chain combines TRBV21-1 with TRBJ2-2; TRBD1 is taken as the D call from the table, unchecked against the DNA. TRBV21-1 is annotated as a pseudogene. This CDR3 spans 13 amino acids.

The CDR3 DNA reads TGTGCCAGCAGCCCGCATGGGACAGGGGTTTACGGCTACACCTTC. Residues: CASSPHGTGVYGYTF. V gene TRBV7-8 combines with J gene TRBJ1-2; 10 bases agree with TRBD1. Germline V CDR1 and CDR2: SGHVS, FQNEAQ. CDR3 length: 15 residues. V lost 5 bases and J lost 8; bases outside the gene matches: 11.

This clone showed up just a few times. The V and J genes are TRBV29-1 and TRBJ1-2; 8 bases fit TRBD1. Germline V gene sequence: CDR1 SQVTM, CDR2 ANQGSEA. J was trimmed by 6 bases and V by 6 bases; bases with no gene match: 3. This CDR3 is 11 amino acids long. This chain's CDR3 is CSVGTGHGYTF. CDR3 coding DNA: TGCAGCGTAGGGACAGGCCATGGCTACACCTTC.

The genes are TRBV6-5 and TRBJ2-4; TRBD1 is a possible D gene (6 bases). V dropped 0 bases and J dropped 7 bases, with 16 bases sitting between them. In germline, CDR1 is MNHEY, CDR2 SVGAGI. The CDR3 is 16 residues long. The CDR3 protein is CASSYSSRDNQNIQYF. DNA for the CDR3: TGTGCCAGCAGTTACTCGAGTAGGGACAACCAGAACATTCAGTACTTC.

The chain employs TRBV7-9 and TRBJ1-4; D gene ambiguous. CDR1 and CDR2 from the germline V gene are SEHNR and FQNEAQ (reference sequence). The CDR3 contains 16 residues. V was pared by 3 bases and J by 2 bases, with 13 bases between. The CDR3 nucleotides read TGTGCCAGCAGCTTGTATACTCTGCGGACTAATGAAAAACTGTTTTTT. Translated: CASSLYTLRTNEKLFF.

V gene TRBV29-1 combines with J gene TRBJ1-4; D unresolved. Germline V gene lookup returns CDR1 SQVTM and CDR2 ANQGSEA. The germline V and J ends were trimmed by 5 bases and 8 bases, with 12 bases remaining between them. The CDR3 loop spans 12 amino acids. CDR3 coding DNA: TGCAGCGTTCGGGGAAGTGAGGAAAAACTGTTTTTT. This gives the protein CSVRGSEEKLFF. The whole variable domain, remainder taken from reference TRBV29-1 and TRBJ1-4, is SAVISQKPSRDICQRGTSLTIQCQVDSQVTMMFWYRQQPGQSLTLIATANQGSEATYESGFVIDKFPISRPNLTFSTLTVSNMSPEDSSIYLCSVRGSEEKLFFGSGTQLSVL.

V and J are TRBV3-1 (or the pseudogene TRBV3-2) and TRBJ2-5; D is unresolved. This CDR3 spans 14 amino acids. Germline V lookup: CDR1 LGHDT, CDR2 YNNKEL (reference sequence). Trimming removed 0 bases from V and 4 bases from J, with 9 bases in between. CDR3 sequence: CASSQDLSGETQYF. The CDR3 DNA reads as TGTGCCAGCAGCCAAGATCTTTCGGGAGAGACCCAGTACTTC.

The CDR3 DNA reads as TGTGCCAGCAGTTTATGGTTAGCGGGGGAGACCCAGTACTTC. Its translation is CASSLWLAGETQYF. This sequence joins TRBV28 and TRBJ2-5; 8 bases are shared with TRBD2. This CDR3 region has 14 residues. The junction had 2 bases not matched to a gene; V was cut back by 0 bases and J by 5 bases. Per germline, CDR1 MDHEN and CDR2 SYDVKM.